This T cell receptor beta chain was recorded in a study of blood T cell repertoires in COVID-19 (dated by TCRdb to 2020 to 2022). About the investigation overall: The collaborator samples originated in the United States, Italy and Spain and spanned the acute and convalescent phases of COVID-19. The prospective study material was composed of cDNA or gDNA derived from T cells, B-cell-depleted T cells, or PBMCs. The repertoires were released in a freely available public database meant as a resource for research on the immune response to SARS-CoV-2. The sample metadata nearly always contained a de-identified subject ID, COVID-19 status, age in years and sex. The samples were drawn from the first 160 participants of the ongoing ImmuneRACE study and from 950 to 1,500 subjects provided by 6 global collaborators. Where available, HLA class I and class II types were obtained from metadata supplied by the sample provider rather than from assay-based typing. The dataset comprised deeply sampled blood TCRbeta repertoires from subjects exposed to, actively infected with, or recovered from COVID-19. Paper-wide results and their limitations: Clinical and demographic metadata were provided uncurated, with the amount varying by source and participant.

TCRbeta CDR3 regions were amplified from genomic DNA using the immunoSEQ Assay, a bias-controlled multiplex PCR. The study's own analysis went as follows. The number of nucleated cells in each sample was estimated from the amplification of reference gene primers within the assay. To quantify the absolute abundance of each unique TCRbeta CDR3 rearrangement, sequence reads were collapsed and filtered. For each sample, productive Simpson clonality was calculated as the square root of Simpson's diversity index over productive rearrangements. This is the immuneACCESS table as TCRdb keeps it, with only in-frame sequences that have V and J called. A part of the clones is gone; compared with another copy, unresolved V genes explain less than half, and the rest is unexplained. V, J and clone size reflect that table, while D and trimming were determined from the DNA. The sample yields under 300,000 clones; about four fifths were counted once. The ten largest clones take up about 9.5% of the sample.

Each collaborating institution followed its own protocols to collect whole blood in K2EDTA tubes. For TCRbeta analysis, collaborators shipped samples in one of three forms: frozen whole blood, isolated PBMCs, or DNA extracted from either of those sample types. CDR1 and CDR2 (SGHVS, FQNEAQ) derive from the germline V gene. Taken from cysteine to phenylalanine, the CDR3 has 13 residues. This entry keeps only the CDR3 DNA: 39 bases, framed from base 1. Trimming removed 5 bases from V and 1 base from J, leaving 9 bases between the germline ends. As to this clone: The antigen it binds to is not known. The sample holds no much larger clone one base away, and base qualities are not on file.

Recombination linked TRBV7-8 to TRBJ2-7, with the D gene call left open. What was sequenced was peripheral blood. The receptor was isolated from a woman at least 80 years old with acute or convalescent COVID-19. The DNA sequence follows: TGTGCCAGCAGCCGCACTAATTCCTACGAGCAGTACTTC. Translated, it reads CASSRTNSYEQYF. This CDR3, with the reference TRBV7-8 and TRBJ2-7 proteins standing in past its ends, gives the full variable domain GAGVSQSPRYKVAKRGQDVALRCDPISGHVSLFWYQQALGQGPEFLTYFQNEAQLDKSGLPSDRFFAERPEGSVSTLKIQRTQQEDSAVYLCASSRTNSYEQYFGPGTRLTVT.